This TCR beta chain was sequenced during a study of siplizumab effects on memory and regulatory T cells. Assayed TCR templates numbered 80,000 to 100,000 for each sample. Repertoires were generated with immunoSEQ multiplex PCR, while TCRdb's copy carries only in-frame clones and drops some. The sample includes approximately 92,000 clones, 85% to 95% of them seen just once. Study results and caveats: Mean Treg-derived proportions of mappable alloreactive CD4+ clones were less than 75% for siplizumab and roughly 30% for controls.

As regards this clone: Antigen specificity is unknown.

The source is a human donor in good health. Material: non-Treg CD4+ T cells sorted from blood.

The CDR3 DNA sequence: TGTGCCAGCAGCTTGTTGACAGGCTTTGCCGGGGAGCTGTTTTTT. Translation: CASSLLTGFAGELFF. J is TRBJ2-2 and V is TRBV5-4; D may be TRBD1 (6 bases). Germline V CDR1 and CDR2: SGHNT, YYREEE (reference sequence). The CDR3 contains 15 residues. The V end lost 1 base, the J end lost 6 bases, and 13 bases lay between the germline ends. The full variable domain, rest sourced from reference TRBV5-4 and TRBJ2-2, is ETGVTQSPTHLIKTRGQQVTLRCSSQSGHNTVSWYQQALGQGPQFIFQYYREEENGRGNFPPRFSGLQFPNYSSELNVNALELDDSALYLCASSLLTGFAGELFFGEGSRLTVL.